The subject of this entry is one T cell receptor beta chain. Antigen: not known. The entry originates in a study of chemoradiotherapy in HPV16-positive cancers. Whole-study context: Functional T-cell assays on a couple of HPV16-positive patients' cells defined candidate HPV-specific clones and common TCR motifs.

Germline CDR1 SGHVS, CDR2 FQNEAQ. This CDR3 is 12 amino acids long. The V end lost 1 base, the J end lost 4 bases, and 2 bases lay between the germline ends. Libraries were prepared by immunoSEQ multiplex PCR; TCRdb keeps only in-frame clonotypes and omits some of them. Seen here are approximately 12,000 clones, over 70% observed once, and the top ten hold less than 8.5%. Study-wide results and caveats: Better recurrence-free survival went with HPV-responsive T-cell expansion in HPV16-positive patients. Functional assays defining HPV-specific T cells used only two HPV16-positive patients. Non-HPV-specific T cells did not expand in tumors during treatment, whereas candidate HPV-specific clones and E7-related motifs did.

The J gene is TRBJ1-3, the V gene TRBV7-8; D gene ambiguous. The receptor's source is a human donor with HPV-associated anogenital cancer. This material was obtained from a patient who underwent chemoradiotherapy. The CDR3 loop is CASSLEGNTIYF. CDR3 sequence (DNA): TGTGCCAGCAGCTTAGAGGGAAACACCATATATTTT.